This T cell receptor (beta chain) emerged from a study of blood T cell repertoires in COVID-19. Study as a whole: Samples taken during acute and convalescent COVID-19 were collected in the United States, Italy and Spain. PBMCs, B-cell-depleted T cells, or T cells provided the cDNA or gDNA that made up the material.

Some clones are missing from TCRdb's copy, which holds only in-frame ones; the method was immunoSEQ multiplex PCR. The sample records about 210,000 clones, approximately 90% being singletons. Germline lookup yields CDR1 LGHDT and CDR2 YNNKEL (reference sequence). The CDR3 runs to 14 residues. V lost 5 bases to trimming and J lost 9 bases; unmatched junction nucleotides: 5. Individuals aged about 18 to 100 years were recruited from around 22 US areas. This chain connects TRBV3-1 (or the pseudogene TRBV3-2) to TRBJ1-6, with 9 bases matching TRBD1. This sequence was found in a man aged 25-45 years who had recovered from COVID-19. Input material: PBMCs or T cells enriched from blood (not recorded which). DNA of the CDR3: TGTGCCAGCAGCGCCGGGACAGGGACTTCACCCCTCCACTTT. Translation gives CASSAGTGTSPLHF.